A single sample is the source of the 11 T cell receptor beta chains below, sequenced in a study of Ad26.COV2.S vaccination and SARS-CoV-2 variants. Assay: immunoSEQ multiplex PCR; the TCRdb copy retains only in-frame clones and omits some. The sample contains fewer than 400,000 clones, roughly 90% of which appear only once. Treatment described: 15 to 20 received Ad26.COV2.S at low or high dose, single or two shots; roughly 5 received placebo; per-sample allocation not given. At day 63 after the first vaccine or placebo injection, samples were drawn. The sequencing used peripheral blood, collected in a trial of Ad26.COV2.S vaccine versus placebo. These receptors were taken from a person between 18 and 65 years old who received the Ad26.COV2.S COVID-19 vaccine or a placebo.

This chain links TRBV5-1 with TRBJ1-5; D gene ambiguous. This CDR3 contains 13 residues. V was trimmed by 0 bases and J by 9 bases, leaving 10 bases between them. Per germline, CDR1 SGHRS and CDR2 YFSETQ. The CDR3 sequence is CASSLESGAPQHF. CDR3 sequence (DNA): TGCGCCAGCAGCTTGGAGTCGGGAGCGCCCCAGCATTTT. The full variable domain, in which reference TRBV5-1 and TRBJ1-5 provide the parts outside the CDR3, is KAGVTQTPRYLIKTRGQQVTLSCSPISGHRSVSWYQQTPGQGLQFLFEYFSETQRNKGNFPGRFSGRQFSNSRSEMNVSTLELGDSALYLCASSLESGAPQHFGDGTRLSIL.

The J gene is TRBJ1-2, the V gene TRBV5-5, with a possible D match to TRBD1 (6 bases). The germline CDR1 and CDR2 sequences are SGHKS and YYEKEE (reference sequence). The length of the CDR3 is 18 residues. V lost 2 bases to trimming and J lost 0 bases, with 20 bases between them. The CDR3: CASSFRRQAPGTNYGYTF. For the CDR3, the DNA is TGTGCCAGCAGCTTTCGACGACAGGCGCCCGGCACTAACTATGGCTACACCTTC.

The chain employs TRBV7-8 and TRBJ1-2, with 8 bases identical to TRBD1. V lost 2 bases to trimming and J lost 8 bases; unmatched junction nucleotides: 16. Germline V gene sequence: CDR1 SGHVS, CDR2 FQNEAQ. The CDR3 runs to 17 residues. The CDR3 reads CASSLISLGDRTYGYTF. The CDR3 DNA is TGTGCCAGCAGCTTAATATCTCTAGGGGACAGGACGTACGGCTACACCTTC.

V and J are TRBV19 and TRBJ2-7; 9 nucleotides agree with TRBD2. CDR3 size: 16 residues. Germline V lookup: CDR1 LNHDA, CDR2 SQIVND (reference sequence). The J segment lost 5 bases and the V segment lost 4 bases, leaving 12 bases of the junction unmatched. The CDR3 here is CASSTIAGVSFNEQYF. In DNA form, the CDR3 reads TGTGCCAGTAGTACCATAGCGGGAGTGTCTTTCAACGAGCAGTACTTC. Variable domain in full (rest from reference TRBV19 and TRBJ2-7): DGGITQSPKYLFRKEGQNVTLSCEQNLNHDAMYWYRQDPGQGLRLIYYSQIVNDFQKGDIAEGYSVSREKKESFPLTVTSAQKNPTAFYLCASSTIAGVSFNEQYFGPGTRLTVT.

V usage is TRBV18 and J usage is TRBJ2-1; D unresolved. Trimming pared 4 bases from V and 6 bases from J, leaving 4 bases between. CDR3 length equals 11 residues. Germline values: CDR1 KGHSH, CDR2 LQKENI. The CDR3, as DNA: TGTGCCAGCTCACTTGTCAATGAGCAGTTCTTC. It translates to CASSLVNEQFF.

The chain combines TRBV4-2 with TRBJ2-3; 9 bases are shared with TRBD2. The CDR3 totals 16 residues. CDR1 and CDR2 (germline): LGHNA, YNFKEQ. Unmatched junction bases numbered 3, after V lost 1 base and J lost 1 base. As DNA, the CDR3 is TGTGCCAGCAGCCAAGGACTAGCGGAGGGCACAGATACGCAGTATTTT. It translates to CASSQGLAEGTDTQYF.

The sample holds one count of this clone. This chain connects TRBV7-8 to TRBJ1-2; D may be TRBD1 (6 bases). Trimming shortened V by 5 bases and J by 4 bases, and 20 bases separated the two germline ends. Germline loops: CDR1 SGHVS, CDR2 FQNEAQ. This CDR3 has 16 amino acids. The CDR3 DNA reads TGTGCCAGCAGCGCACCCTCGGACCCGGGGGCCTATGGCTACACCTTC. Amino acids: CASSAPSDPGAYGYTF. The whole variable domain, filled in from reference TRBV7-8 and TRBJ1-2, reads GAGVSQSPRYKVAKRGQDVALRCDPISGHVSLFWYQQALGQGPEFLTYFQNEAQLDKSGLPSDRFFAERPEGSVSTLKIQRTQQEDSAVYLCASSAPSDPGAYGYTFGSGTRLTVV.

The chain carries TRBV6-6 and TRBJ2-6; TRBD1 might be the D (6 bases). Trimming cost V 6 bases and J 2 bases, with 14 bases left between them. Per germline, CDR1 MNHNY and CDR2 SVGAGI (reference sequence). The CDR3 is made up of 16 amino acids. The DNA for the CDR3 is TGTGCCAGCAGCCCGGACAGCTTTGCTGGGGCCAACGTCCTGACTTTC. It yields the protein CASSPDSFAGANVLTF.

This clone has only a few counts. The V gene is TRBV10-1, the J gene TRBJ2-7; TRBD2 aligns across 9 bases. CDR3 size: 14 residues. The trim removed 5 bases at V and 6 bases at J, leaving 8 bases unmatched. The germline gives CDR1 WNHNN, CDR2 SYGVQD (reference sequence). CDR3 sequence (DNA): TGCGCCAGCAGTCCGGGACTAGCTCTTGGCGAGCAGTACTTC. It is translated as CASSPGLALGEQYF.

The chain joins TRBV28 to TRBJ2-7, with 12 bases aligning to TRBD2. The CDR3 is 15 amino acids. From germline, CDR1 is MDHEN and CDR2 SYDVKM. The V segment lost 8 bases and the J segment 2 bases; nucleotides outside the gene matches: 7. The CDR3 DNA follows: TGTGCCAGCGAGGCTAGCGGGAGGGGCGCCTACGAGCAGTACTTC. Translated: CASEASGRGAYEQYF. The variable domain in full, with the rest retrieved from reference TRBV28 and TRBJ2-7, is DVKVTQSSRYLVKRTGEKVFLECVQDMDHENMFWYRQDPGLGLRLIYFSYDVKMKEKGDIPEGYSVSREKKERFSLILESASTNQTSMYLCASEASGRGAYEQYFGPGTRLTVT.

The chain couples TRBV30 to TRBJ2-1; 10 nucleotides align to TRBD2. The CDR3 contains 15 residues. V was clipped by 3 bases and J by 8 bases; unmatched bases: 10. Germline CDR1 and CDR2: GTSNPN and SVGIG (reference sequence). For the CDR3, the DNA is TGTGCCTGGAGAGATAGCGGGAGGAGGGGCGATGAGCAGTTCTTC. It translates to CAWRDSGRRGDEQFF.